The clone carrying this T cell receptor beta chain came up a few times. Its cognate antigen is unknown. Germline trimming cut 3 bases from V and 7 bases from J; bases unmatched to any gene: 14. The germline V gene encodes CDR1 KGHSH and CDR2 LQKENI. The CDR3 is 16 amino acids. The data stem from a study of T cells in Graves' hyperthyroidism and ophthalmopathy. Study-wide findings and caveats: Model-based prediction identified ophthalmopathy a median 6.5 months prior to its onset. Among thyroid clonotypes expanded above 0.001, most also appeared in blood.

The source material, RNA transcripts, was used to amplify TCR beta CDR3 regions. The HTBI primer set served for first-round RT-PCR of the TCR CDR3. TCRdb itself ran the multiplex PCR reads through MiXCR, one entry per CDR3 protein. The data show fewer than 900,000 distinct CDR3 sequences, approximately 16% seen once. On the basis of clinical symptoms, serum thyroxine and TRAb, thyroid ultrasound and orbital computed tomography, diagnoses were made. The PBMCs were taken from around 9.1 ml of fresh peripheral blood. The chain has TRBV18 and TRBJ2-7, with TRBD1 matching over 8 bases. Sequences were obtained from blood. The clonotype originates from a man aged 18 to 29 with Graves' hyperthyroidism. Here the CDR3 reads CASSPPWGTGPQEQYF. The CDR3 DNA reads as TGTGCCAGCTCACCTCCTTGGGGGACAGGTCCCCAGGAGCAGTACTTC.